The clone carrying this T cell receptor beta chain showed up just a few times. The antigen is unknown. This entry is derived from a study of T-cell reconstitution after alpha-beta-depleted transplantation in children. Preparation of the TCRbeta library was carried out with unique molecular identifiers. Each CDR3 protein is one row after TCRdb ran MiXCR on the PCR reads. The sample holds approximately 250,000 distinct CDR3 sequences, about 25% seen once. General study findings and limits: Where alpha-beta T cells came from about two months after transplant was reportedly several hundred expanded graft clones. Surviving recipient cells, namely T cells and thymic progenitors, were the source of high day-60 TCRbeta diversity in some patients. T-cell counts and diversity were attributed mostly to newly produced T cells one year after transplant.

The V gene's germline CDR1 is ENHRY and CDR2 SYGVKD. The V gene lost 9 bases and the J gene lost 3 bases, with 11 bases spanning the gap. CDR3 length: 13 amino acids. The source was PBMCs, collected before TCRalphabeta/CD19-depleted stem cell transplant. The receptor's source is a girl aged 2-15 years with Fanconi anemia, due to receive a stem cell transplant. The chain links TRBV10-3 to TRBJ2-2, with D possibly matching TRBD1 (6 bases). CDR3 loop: CAIRGSDTGELFF. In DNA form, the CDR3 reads TGTGCCATAAGGGGGTCGGACACCGGGGAGCTGTTTTTT.